This entry concerns a single T cell receptor (beta chain). These data are taken from a study of T cells in Graves' hyperthyroidism and ophthalmopathy. Diagnosis relied on clinical symptoms, serum thyroxine and TRAb, thyroid ultrasound and orbital computed tomography. The CDR3 loop spans 15 amino acids. In germline, CDR1 is SGDLS, CDR2 YYNGEE. V lost 0 bases, J lost 4 bases, and 11 bases lay in between. Amplification targeted TCR beta CDR3 regions from RNA transcripts. The HTBI set primed first-round TCR CDR3 RT-PCR. Via MiXCR, TCRdb re-called the multiplex PCR reads, giving one row per CDR3 protein. The data show approximately 720,000 distinct CDR3 sequences, with roughly 20% seen just once and over 15% held by the top ten.

J is TRBJ2-1 and V is TRBV9; weak D call: TRBD1 (5 bases). The TCR sequence derives from a woman aged 50 to 60 with Graves' hyperthyroidism that later progressed to Graves' ophthalmopathy. Sequencing was done on a sample of blood. CDR3 sequence (DNA): TGTGCCAGCAGCGTAGCAGGGTATACTTACAATGAGCAGTTCTTC. Its translation is CASSVAGYTYNEQFF.